A single sample is the source of the 30 T cell receptor beta chains below, sequenced in a study of blood T cell repertoires in COVID-19. Libraries were prepared by immunoSEQ multiplex PCR; TCRdb keeps only in-frame clonotypes and omits some of them. The data show roughly 240,000 clones, roughly 86% seen once. Sequences were obtained from peripheral blood. The source is a woman in her sixties or seventies who had recovered from COVID-19.

The V gene is TRBV28, the J gene TRBJ1-4; possibly TRBD1 for D (6 bases). Trimming removed 5 bases from V and 3 bases from J, with 13 bases in between. This CDR3 has 15 residues. Germline CDR1 is MDHEN and CDR2 is SYDVKM. CDR3 residues: CASSLPGEANEKLFF. The CDR3, as DNA: TGTGCCAGCAGTCTACCAGGGGAAGCTAATGAAAAACTGTTTTTT. Using reference TRBV28 and TRBJ1-4 for the parts outside the CDR3, the full variable domain is DVKVTQSSRYLVKRTGEKVFLECVQDMDHENMFWYRQDPGLGLRLIYFSYDVKMKEKGDIPEGYSVSREKKERFSLILESASTNQTSMYLCASSLPGEANEKLFFGSGTQLSVL.

The chain uses TRBV28 and TRBJ2-2, with a weak D call TRBD2 (6 bases). CDR3 length: 17 residues. V was pared by 7 bases and J by 3 bases, with 21 bases between. Germline CDR1 MDHEN, CDR2 SYDVKM. Written as DNA, the CDR3 is TGTGCCAGCACCCCTTTCGGGGAGGCGCGGCACACCGGGGAGCTGTTTTTT. It is translated as CASTPFGEARHTGELFF. Supplemented by reference TRBV28 and TRBJ2-2, the full variable domain reads DVKVTQSSRYLVKRTGEKVFLECVQDMDHENMFWYRQDPGLGLRLIYFSYDVKMKEKGDIPEGYSVSREKKERFSLILESASTNQTSMYLCASTPFGEARHTGELFFGEGSRLTVL.

The genes are TRBV4-3 and TRBJ2-1; weak D call: TRBD2 (6 bases). CDR1 and CDR2 from the germline V gene are LGHNA and YSLEER. This CDR3 comprises 13 residues. The V end was cut by 3 bases, the J end by 9 bases, with 12 bases between. This chain's CDR3 is CASSHLGGSEQFF. The CDR3 DNA sequence: TGCGCCAGCAGCCACCTGGGGGGAAGTGAGCAGTTCTTC.

The chain links TRBV2 to TRBJ2-1; D ambiguous. In germline, CDR1 is SNHLY, CDR2 FYNNEI. CDR3 size: 14 residues. Trimming removed 8 bases at V and 0 bases at J, with 11 bases between. This CDR3 reads CASDPESSYNEQFF. The CDR3 DNA reads TGTGCCAGCGATCCTGAGAGCTCCTACAATGAGCAGTTCTTC.

Comment on this clone: Mismatch with germline at one junction end may stem from a read error. The DNA for the CDR3 is TGCGCCAGCAGCCAAGGACAGGCTACGAATTTACCCCTCCACTTT. It encodes CASSQGQATNLPLHF. This chain links TRBV4-3 with TRBJ1-6; a possible D gene is TRBD1 (6 bases). The length of the CDR3 is 15 residues. Germline V gene sequence: CDR1 LGHNA, CDR2 YSLEER.

The J gene is TRBJ1-2, the V gene TRBV6-2 or TRBV6-3, with 10 bases matching TRBD1. The CDR3 has 16 amino acids. Germline V gene data show CDR1 as MNHEY and CDR2 as SVGEGT. Germline trimming cut 6 bases from V and 5 bases from J; bases unmatched to any gene: 12. CDR3 DNA: TGTGCCAGCAGCGGGACAGGGGATAGGCGATCTTATGGCTACACCTTC. Its translation is CASSGTGDRRSYGYTF.

This clone was observed a few times. The genes are TRBV6-5 and TRBJ1-2; D uncertain. V gave up 8 bases and J gave up 8 bases, with 12 bases separating them. CDR3 size: 11 residues. Per germline, CDR1 MNHEY and CDR2 SVGAGI. The CDR3 is CASQERGGYTF. The DNA of the CDR3 is TGTGCCAGCCAAGAGCGCGGGGGCTACACCTTC.

J is TRBJ2-5 and V is TRBV7-2; a possible D gene is TRBD1 (5 bases). In germline, CDR1 is SGHTA, CDR2 FQGNSA. The CDR3 runs 13 residues. The V end lost 5 bases, the J end lost 7 bases, and 14 bases lay between the germline ends. The CDR3 coding sequence is TGTGCCAGCAGCCCGGACCTCCAGGGGACCCAGTACTTC. Translated, it gives CASSPDLQGTQYF. Based on the CDR3 plus reference TRBV7-2 and TRBJ2-5, the full variable domain is GAGVSQSPSNKVTEKGKDVELRCDPISGHTALYWYRQSLGQGLEFLIYFQGNSAPDKSGLPSDRFSAERTGGSVSTLTIQRTQQEDSAVYLCASSPDLQGTQYFGPGTRLLVL.

This rearrangement joins TRBV7-6 to TRBJ2-5; tentative D call: TRBD1 (5 bases). This CDR3 has 16 residues. Between the trimmed V and J ends, which lost 2 bases and 5 bases, there was a span of 18 bases. CDR1 is SGHVS, CDR2 FNYEAQ, per germline. The DNA of the CDR3 is TGTGCCAGCAGCTTAATCCCAGGGTCAGTCCTGGAGACCCAGTACTTC. Translating it yields CASSLIPGSVLETQYF. The full variable domain, with the rest looked up from reference TRBV7-6 and TRBJ2-5, is GAGVSQSPRYKVTKRGQDVALRCDPISGHVSLYWYRQALGQGPEFLTYFNYEAQQDKSGLPNDRFSAERPEGSISTLTIQRTEQRDSAMYRCASSLIPGSVLETQYFGPGTRLLVL.

This chain uses TRBV19 with TRBJ1-1; a weak D match, TRBD1 (6 bases). This CDR3 has 16 residues. Looked up from germline, CDR1 is LNHDA and CDR2 is SQIVND (reference sequence). The V and J ends lost 6 bases and 1 base respectively, with 18 bases between them. The CDR3 DNA reads TGTGCCAGTAGCTCTAAAACAGGGAGGGGGAACACTGAAGCTTTCTTT. Its translation: CASSSKTGRGNTEAFF. The entire variable domain, with the rest obtained from reference TRBV19 and TRBJ1-1, is as follows: DGGITQSPKYLFRKEGQNVTLSCEQNLNHDAMYWYRQDPGQGLRLIYYSQIVNDFQKGDIAEGYSVSREKKESFPLTVTSAQKNPTAFYLCASSSKTGRGNTEAFFGQGTRLTVV.

This rearrangement joins TRBV29-1 to TRBJ2-5; the D gene is possibly TRBD1 (6 bases). This CDR3 has 16 residues. Germline loops: CDR1 SQVTM, CDR2 ANQGSEA. V gave up 5 bases and J gave up 2 bases, with 21 bases separating them. CDR3 sequence: CSVTPRTVLTQETQYF. CDR3 DNA sequence: TGCAGCGTTACCCCACGGACAGTTCTAACTCAAGAGACCCAGTACTTC.

The V gene is TRBV5-1, the J gene TRBJ2-7, with 9 bases identical to TRBD1. The CDR3 consists of 16 residues. V was clipped by 2 bases and J by 2 bases; unmatched bases: 8. Germline CDR1 is SGHRS and CDR2 is YFSETQ. The CDR3 protein is CASSFSPGQGTYEQYF. CDR3 bases: TGCGCCAGCAGCTTTTCGCCGGGACAGGGAACCTACGAGCAGTACTTC. Based on the CDR3 plus reference TRBV5-1 and TRBJ2-7, the full variable domain is KAGVTQTPRYLIKTRGQQVTLSCSPISGHRSVSWYQQTPGQGLQFLFEYFSETQRNKGNFPGRFSGRQFSNSRSEMNVSTLELGDSALYLCASSFSPGQGTYEQYFGPGTRLTVT.

This chain links TRBV2 with TRBJ1-5; a possible D gene is TRBD1 (5 bases). The CDR3 consists of 15 residues. The germline V gene has CDR1 SNHLY and CDR2 FYNNEI. V lost 2 bases and J lost 3, with 11 bases in between. The CDR3 loop is CASSESSGFNQPQHF. The CDR3 bases are TGTGCCAGCAGTGAATCATCAGGGTTCAATCAGCCCCAGCATTTT.

The rearrangement joins TRBV6-5 to TRBJ1-3; D gene uncertain. There are 11 residues in the CDR3. CDR1 is MNHEY and CDR2 is SVGAGI in the germline V gene. V lost 5 bases and J lost 7, with 6 bases in between. This CDR3 is CASSIANTIYF. CDR3 DNA: TGTGCCAGCAGTATCGCGAACACCATATATTTT.

CDR3 sequence: CASSLGTGGVTGELFF. CDR3 nucleotide sequence: TGTGCCAGCAGCTTAGGGACAGGGGGTGTCACCGGGGAGCTGTTTTTT. V usage is TRBV7-9 and J usage is TRBJ2-2; 10 nucleotides match TRBD1. The J segment lost 4 bases and the V segment lost 1 base, leaving 3 bases of the junction unmatched. This CDR3 spans 16 amino acids. CDR1 and CDR2 from the germline V gene are SEHNR and FQNEAQ (reference sequence).

The rearrangement joins TRBV4-1 to TRBJ1-4, with 9 bases lining up with TRBD1. V was pared by 2 bases and J by 4 bases, with 5 bases of the junction left unmatched. Germline V CDR1 and CDR2: MGHRA, YSYEKL. There are 16 residues in the CDR3. CDR3 bases: TGCGCCAGCAGCCAAAGCCGGGACAGGGTTAATGAAAAACTGTTTTTT. Protein product: CASSQSRDRVNEKLFF.

V gene TRBV3-1 (or the pseudogene TRBV3-2) combines with J gene TRBJ2-3; 7 bases line up with TRBD2. The CDR3 runs to 13 residues. CDR1 is LGHDT, CDR2 YNNKEL, per germline (reference sequence). V gave up 6 bases and J gave up 6 bases; unmatched junction bases: 6. CDR3 DNA sequence: TGTGCCAGCAGGGCTAGCGGTCATGATACGCAGTATTTT. Its protein is CASRASGHDTQYF.

This sequence joins TRBV28 and TRBJ2-5; D not resolved. V was trimmed by 4 bases and J by 1 base, leaving 4 bases between them. The CDR3 runs 12 residues. Germline assignment: CDR1 MDHEN and CDR2 SYDVKM. The CDR3, as DNA: TGTGCCAGCAGTTCTTCCCAAGAGACCCAGTACTTC. Protein product: CASSSSQETQYF.

The chain joins TRBV9 to TRBJ2-1; TRBD2 matches 7 bases. Trimming removed 2 bases from V and 5 bases from J; junction bases left unmatched: 4. The CDR3 totals 14 residues. Per germline, CDR1 SGDLS and CDR2 YYNGEE. The CDR3 DNA follows: TGTGCCAGCAGCGTCGGGGGGTATAACAATGAGCAGTTCTTC. As protein: CASSVGGYNNEQFF.

The chain couples TRBV11-1 to TRBJ2-5; maybe TRBD2 (6 bases). In germline, CDR1 is SGHAT, CDR2 FQDESV (reference sequence). V was shortened by 4 bases and J by 9 bases, with 15 bases between the two germline ends. The CDR3 totals 13 residues. CDR3 amino acids: CASSSGLRESQYF. CDR3 DNA sequence: TGTGCCAGCAGCTCAGGCCTACGGGAGTCCCAGTACTTC. The complete variable domain, with remaining parts taken from reference TRBV11-1 and TRBJ2-5, reads EAEVAQSPRYKITEKSQAVAFWCDPISGHATLYWYRQILGQGPELLVQFQDESVVDDSQLPKDRFSAERLKGVDSTLKIQPAELGDSAMYLCASSSGLRESQYFGPGTRLLVL.

The gene calls are TRBV6-5 and TRBJ1-5; tentatively, D is TRBD1 (6 bases). Between the trimmed V and J ends, which lost 6 bases and 4 bases, there was a span of 10 bases. The CDR3 spans 13 residues. Looked up from germline, CDR1 is MNHEY and CDR2 is SVGAGI. This chain's CDR3 is CASSWTENQPQHF. The CDR3 region has the DNA TGTGCCAGCAGCTGGACAGAAAATCAGCCCCAGCATTTT.

This clone was observed once. The chain has TRBV6-5 and TRBJ2-2; 9 bases agree with TRBD1. Losses at the gene ends were 8 bases for V and 7 bases for J; bases not matched to a gene: 8. The CDR3 covers 14 residues. The germline CDR1 and CDR2 sequences are MNHEY and SVGAGI. This CDR3 reads CASGEQGAIGELFF. The CDR3 DNA sequence: TGTGCCAGCGGAGAACAGGGGGCTATCGGGGAGCTGTTTTTT.

J is TRBJ2-1 and V is TRBV4-1, with D maybe TRBD2 (5 bases). V shed 5 bases and J shed 7 bases, with 15 bases lying between them. CDR3 length: 14 residues. The germline V gene encodes CDR1 MGHRA and CDR2 YSYEKL. In nucleotides, the CDR3 is TGCGCCAGCAGCGACACGGGGTTTGAAAATGAGCAGTTCTTC. Translation gives CASSDTGFENEQFF.

J is TRBJ1-4 and V is TRBV7-2; the match to TRBD1 covers 11 bases. J was trimmed by 10 bases and V by 2 bases; bases with no gene match: 9. The V gene's germline CDR1 is SGHTA and CDR2 FQGNSA. This CDR3 has 16 residues. The CDR3 protein is CASSLTPGTGGGKLFF. Here the CDR3 DNA reads TGTGCCAGCAGCTTAACCCCCGGGACAGGGGGGGGAAAACTGTTTTTT.

The chain uses TRBV9 and TRBJ2-3; weak D call: TRBD1 (5 bases). V was cut by 2 bases and J by 6 bases, with 13 bases left in between. The CDR3 runs 14 residues. Germline CDR1 SGDLS, CDR2 YYNGEE. The CDR3 sequence is CASSVTRGPDTQYF. CDR3 DNA sequence: TGTGCCAGCAGCGTCACAAGGGGCCCGGATACGCAGTATTTT.

J is TRBJ1-5 and V is TRBV19; the match to TRBD1 covers 10 bases. Germline V CDR1 and CDR2: LNHDA, SQIVND (reference sequence). CDR3 length equals 19 residues. V was clipped by 6 bases and J by 4 bases; unmatched bases: 18. The CDR3 coding sequence is TGTGCCAGTAGCCAACCTTGGGGACAGGGGTCGTTTGGGAATCAGCCCCAGCATTTT. Residues: CASSQPWGQGSFGNQPQHF.

The rearrangement joins TRBV19 to TRBJ1-1, with D possibly matching TRBD1 (6 bases). Between the trimmed V and J ends, which lost 1 base and 6 bases, there was a span of 21 bases. This CDR3 contains 17 residues. Germline loops: CDR1 LNHDA, CDR2 SQIVND (reference sequence). This chain's CDR3 is CASSIGIVAGEGAEAFF. CDR3 bases: TGTGCCAGTAGTATAGGAATAGTAGCAGGGGAAGGGGCTGAAGCTTTCTTT.

The sample holds one count of this clone. The J gene is TRBJ1-5, the V gene TRBV6-1; D may be TRBD1 (6 bases). Germline CDR1 and CDR2: MNHNS and SASEGT. The CDR3 extends over 16 amino acids. Between the trimmed V and J ends, which lost 2 bases and 1 base, there was a span of 12 bases. Written as DNA, the CDR3 is TGTGCCAGCAGTGAATTCCTGGGGGCGAGCAATCAGCCCCAGCATTTT. This codes for CASSEFLGASNQPQHF.

This CDR3 reads CASSPGLAGAWGQETQYF. In DNA, the CDR3 is TGTGCCAGCAGCCCGGGACTAGCGGGAGCTTGGGGCCAAGAGACCCAGTACTTC. The chain carries TRBV7-6 and TRBJ2-5; 14 positions match TRBD2. Germline CDR1 reads SGHVS; CDR2 reads FNYEAQ. Unmatched junction bases numbered 9, after V lost 5 bases and J lost 1 base. This CDR3 is built from 18 residues.

The chain uses TRBV7-2 and TRBJ2-1; a possible D gene is TRBD1 (5 bases). The CDR3 totals 15 residues. The V end lost 7 bases, the J end lost 5 bases, and 18 bases lay between the germline ends. Germline CDR1 reads SGHTA; CDR2 reads FQGNSA. CDR3 DNA: TGTGCCAGCACCGTTAAGGCAGGGCGAAACAATGAGCAGTTCTTC. This sequence encodes CASTVKAGRNNEQFF.